This passage covers 22 T cell receptor beta chains from one sample sequenced in a study of cytotoxic CD8 clonotypes in ibrutinib-treated CLL. The protocol was immunoSEQ multiplex PCR, while the TCRdb copy is restricted to in-frame clones and leaves out a portion. The data contain about 50,000 clones, around four fifths of them singletons. The input for sequencing was PBMCs, taken after 24 months of ibrutinib treatment. Receptors were obtained from a human donor with chronic lymphocytic leukemia.

The genes are TRBV11-2 and TRBJ2-7, with 9 bases aligning to TRBD1. V was clipped by 1 base and J by 5 bases; unmatched bases: 6. The CDR3 covers 15 residues. Looked up from germline, CDR1 is SGHAT and CDR2 is FQNNGV. The CDR3 DNA is TGTGCCAGCAGCTTAGGACCCACAGGGGGCCACGAGCAGTACTTC. It translates to CASSLGPTGGHEQYF.

This sequence joins TRBV14 and TRBJ2-3; no definite D call. V lost 0 bases to trimming and J lost 9 bases, with 7 bases between them. CDR1 and CDR2 (germline): SGHDN, FVKESK. This CDR3 has 12 amino acids. The CDR3 reads CASSQDPRTQYF. For the CDR3, the DNA is TGTGCCAGCAGCCAAGATCCCCGCACGCAGTATTTT. The whole variable domain, filled in from reference TRBV14 and TRBJ2-3, reads EAGVTQFPSHSVIEKGQTVTLRCDPISGHDNLYWYRRVMGKEIKFLLHFVKESKQDESGMPNNRFLAERTGGTYSTLKVQPAELEDSGVYFCASSQDPRTQYFGPGTRLTVL.

To note about this clone: At one boundary the junction diverges from the germline segment, which might be a read error. The V gene is TRBV27, the J gene TRBJ2-7; the match to TRBD2 covers 15 bases. This CDR3 spans 17 amino acids. Looked up from germline, CDR1 is MNHEY and CDR2 is SMNVEV (reference sequence). The CDR3: CASSRGLAGGPIYGQYF. Written as DNA, the CDR3 is TGTGCCAGCAGTCGTGGACTAGCGGGAGGGCCGATCTACGGGCAGTACTTC.

This clone was counted once. The chain employs TRBV5-4 and TRBJ2-7, with 8 nucleotides matching TRBD2. CDR1 and CDR2 (germline): SGHNT, YYREEE (reference sequence). The CDR3 length is 14 residues. Germline trimming cut 5 bases from V and 2 bases from J; bases unmatched to any gene: 6. CDR3 nucleotides: TGTGCCAGCAGGCGGGAGGTCTTGGCCTACGAGCAGTACTTC. It codes for CASRREVLAYEQYF.

This clone is a singleton in its sample. V and J are TRBV13 and TRBJ2-6; TRBD1 or TRBD2 may be the D gene (6 bases each). The germline CDR1 and CDR2 sequences are PRHDT and FYEKMQ (reference sequence). The ends were cut back, 1 base at V and 0 bases at J, with 16 bases in the middle. The CDR3 covers 19 residues. Here the CDR3 reads CASSLVVGRGGSGANVLTF. In DNA, the CDR3 is TGTGCCAGCAGCTTAGTAGTAGGCAGGGGAGGCTCTGGGGCCAACGTCCTGACTTTC.

The chain couples TRBV6-4 to TRBJ2-7, with 13 bases identical to TRBD2. CDR1 MRHNA and CDR2 SNTAGT come from the germline V gene. Trimming took 2 bases from V and 2 from J; bases not matched to a gene: 12. CDR3 length: 19 amino acids. The CDR3 loop is CASSDITSGRALEPYEQYF. CDR3 DNA sequence: TGTGCCAGCAGTGACATTACTAGCGGGAGGGCCCTAGAACCCTACGAGCAGTACTTC.

The rearrangement links TRBV11-2 to TRBJ2-1; 8 bases line up with TRBD2. Germline loops: CDR1 SGHAT, CDR2 FQNNGV. Trimming at V came to 0 bases and at J to 7 bases, leaving 5 bases not matched to a gene. CDR3 length: 15 residues. The CDR3 sequence is CASSLDGGRRNEQFF. The DNA for the CDR3 is TGTGCCAGCAGCTTAGACGGCGGGAGGAGGAATGAGCAGTTCTTC.

This clone was seen once. The chain combines TRBV28 with TRBJ2-7; D remains ambiguous. Looked up from germline, CDR1 is MDHEN and CDR2 is SYDVKM. The CDR3 is 14 residues long. The germline V and J ends were trimmed by 2 bases and 4 bases, with 12 bases remaining between them. The CDR3 DNA is TGTGCCAGCAGTTTAGGCCAGGCATATTACGAGCAGTACTTC. It encodes CASSLGQAYYEQYF.

The gene calls are TRBV1 and TRBJ1-1. TRBV1 is marked as a pseudogene. There are 16 residues in the CDR3. CDR3 sequence reads: CTSSQDMDCMNTEAFF. DNA for the CDR3: TGCACCAGCAGCCAAGATATGGACTGCATGAACACTGAAGCTTTCTTT.

This clone was observed once. The rearrangement uses TRBV9 and TRBJ1-2; D gene ambiguous. V was trimmed by 0 bases and J by 2 bases, leaving 8 bases between them. The germline V gene has CDR1 SGDLS and CDR2 YYNGEE. The CDR3 covers 14 residues. In DNA form, the CDR3 reads TGTGCCAGCAGCGTAGAGTCGGTAAACTATGGCTACACCTTC. Translation gives CASSVESVNYGYTF.

The gene calls are TRBV13 and TRBJ2-7, with D perhaps assigned TRBD1 or TRBD2 (5 bases each). V was cut by 2 bases and J by 2 bases, with 13 bases left in between. The CDR3 totals 15 residues. Germline V CDR1 and CDR2: PRHDT, FYEKMQ (reference sequence). CDR3 protein: CASSLYGGVAYEQYF. CDR3 bases: TGTGCCAGCAGCTTATATGGGGGAGTGGCCTACGAGCAGTACTTC.

J is TRBJ1-1 and V is TRBV5-4; possibly TRBD1 for D (5 bases). The CDR3 sequence is 16 residues long. Germline CDR1 is SGHNT and CDR2 is YYREEE (reference sequence). With 0 bases removed from V and 0 bases from J, the gap between germline ends came to 12 bases. CDR3 nucleotide sequence: TGTGCCAGCAGCTTGGGTTCCAGGGTTTTGAACACTGAAGCTTTCTTT. This gives the protein CASSLGSRVLNTEAFF.

In this sample, this clone turned up a few times. The chain joins TRBV30 to TRBJ1-5; possibly TRBD1 for D (6 bases). Germline CDR1 reads GTSNPN; CDR2 reads SVGIG (reference sequence). There are 14 residues in the CDR3. V lost 2 bases, J lost 2 bases, and 10 bases lay in between. The CDR3 DNA sequence: TGTGCCTGGAGTTGGGGGGCGGGCAATCAGCCCCAGCATTTT. This translates into CAWSWGAGNQPQHF.

This clone was found once. This chain joins TRBV28 and TRBJ2-7; D is perhaps TRBD1 (5 bases). V was clipped by 4 bases and J by 0 bases, with 10 bases between them. Germline CDR1 reads MDHEN; CDR2 reads SYDVKM. The CDR3 loop spans 14 amino acids. The CDR3 DNA reads TGTGCCAGCAGTTCAGACAGCAGCTCCTACGAGCAGTACTTC. Protein sequence: CASSSDSSSYEQYF.

V is TRBV19 and J is TRBJ1-5; 8 nucleotides align to TRBD1. The CDR3 has 14 amino acids. V was clipped by 5 bases and J by 4 bases; unmatched bases: 4. Per the germline V gene, CDR1 is LNHDA and CDR2 is SQIVND (reference sequence). CDR3 nucleotide sequence: TGTGCCAGTAGTCCCGGACAGGGAAATCAGCCCCAGCATTTT. It is translated as CASSPGQGNQPQHF.

The V call is TRBV21-1, the J call TRBJ2-7; TRBD2 is the table's D call and was not checked against the DNA. TRBV21-1 is recorded as a pseudogene. This CDR3 region has 13 residues. The CDR3, as DNA: TGTGCCAGCAGCAAAGCGAGATCCTCAGAGCAGTACTTC. It codes for CASSKARSSEQYF.

The genes are TRBV5-6 and TRBJ1-2, with 10 bases aligning to TRBD1. The CDR3 loop spans 19 amino acids. CDR1 and CDR2 (germline): SGHDT, YYEEEE. V lost 0 bases, J lost 8 bases, and 19 bases stayed unmatched. The CDR3 DNA sequence: TGTGCCAGCAGCTTGGGGGAAGACAGGGGGCCTGGATCGGTGACAGGCTACACCTTC. Translating gives CASSLGEDRGPGSVTGYTF.

The gene calls are TRBV11-2 and TRBJ2-5; the D is unclear. The CDR3 runs to 11 residues. The germline CDR1 and CDR2 sequences are SGHAT and FQNNGV. V lost 4 bases to trimming and J lost 5 bases, with 5 bases between them. CDR3 region: CASSSVETQYF. The CDR3 region has the DNA TGTGCCAGCAGCTCCGTGGAGACCCAGTACTTC.

This sequence joins TRBV27 and TRBJ2-2; 9 nucleotides agree with TRBD1. This CDR3 has 15 residues. V was pared by 8 bases and J by 7 bases, with 11 bases of the junction left unmatched. The germline gives CDR1 MNHEY, CDR2 SMNVEV (reference sequence). The CDR3 loop is CASRTRTGANGELFF. The CDR3 DNA follows: TGTGCCAGCCGTACCCGGACAGGGGCAAACGGGGAGCTGTTTTTT.

The V call is TRBV2, the J call TRBJ1-1; D remains unclear. V lost 5 bases and J 2 bases, leaving 9 bases between the germline ends. The CDR3 spans 13 residues. Germline V gene data show CDR1 as SNHLY and CDR2 as FYNNEI. The CDR3 sequence: CASSKNPNTEAFF. The CDR3 nucleotides are TGTGCCAGCAGTAAGAACCCCAACACTGAAGCTTTCTTT.

V and J are TRBV9 and TRBJ2-7, with D perhaps matching TRBD1 (5 bases). V gave up 3 bases and J gave up 8 bases, with 18 bases separating them. The CDR3 extends over 14 amino acids. Germline V gives CDR1 SGDLS, CDR2 YYNGEE. CDR3 region: CASSANMQGYKQYF. The DNA for the CDR3 is TGTGCCAGCAGCGCCAACATGCAGGGATACAAGCAGTACTTC.

This chain links TRBV29-1 with TRBJ2-3, with TRBD2 matching over 9 bases. Trimming cost V 2 bases and J 3 bases; bases outside gene matches: 6. The CDR3 spans 15 residues. Germline V gene data show CDR1 as SQVTM and CDR2 as ANQGSEA. CDR3 bases: TGCAGCGTTGAATTTAGCGGGAGTCCTACAGATACGCAGTATTTT. This sequence encodes CSVEFSGSPTDTQYF.